These T cell receptor beta chains were read from a single sample in a study of brain T cells in children with intractable seizures. TCRdb keeps only in-frame clones here, not all; method: immunoSEQ multiplex PCR. The sample shows about 340,000 clones, over 90% of them seen only once. The sequences come from peripheral blood, collected approximately 5 months after surgery. These receptors were taken from a boy under two years old with tuberous sclerosis and intractable seizures. Each CDR3 is given with its conserved first and last residue. Each record gives: D gene, V gene, clone size, J gene, CDR3 DNA, CDR3 protein. The D gene is left open where the match is weak. Size tells how often a clone was seen (once, few, many) or the class of an expanded clone, and some rows leave it out.

>TRBD1|TRBV3-1/TRBV3-2|NA|TRBJ1-4
TGTGCCAGCAGCCAAGAAAGAGGACAGGGGTGGGAGAAACTGTTTTTT
CASSQERGQGWEKLFF
>TRBD1|TRBV25-1|NA|TRBJ1-2
TGTGCCAGCAGTGCCCCGACAGGGGCCGCCCTCTATGGCTACACCTTC
CASSAPTGAALYGYTF
>NA|TRBV10-3|NA|TRBJ1-5
TGTGCCATCAGTGCGAGGGTAAATCAGCCCCAGCATTTT
CAISARVNQPQHF
>NA|TRBV7-8|NA|TRBJ1-1
TGTGCCAGCAGGCCAGACAGGACAAGGAACACTGAAGCTTTCTTT
CASRPDRTRNTEAFF
>NA|TRBV5-3|NA|TRBJ1-1
TGTGCCAGAAGCTTTCGACAGGTCGAAGTTAACACTGAAGCTTTCTTT
CARSFRQVEVNTEAFF
>NA|TRBV19|NA|TRBJ2-7
TGTGCCAGTAGTATGGGGAACTACGAGCAGTACTTC
CASSMGNYEQYF
>TRBD1|TRBV5-1|NA|TRBJ1-2
TGCGCCAGCAGTTCCGAGACAGGGTTTAACTATGGCTACACCTTC
CASSSETGFNYGYTF
>TRBD2|TRBV7-9|NA|TRBJ2-1
TGTGCCAGCAGCTCCAAGAAGGCTAGCGGAGAGTCCTACAATGAGCAGTTCTTC
CASSSKKASGESYNEQFF
>NA|TRBV2|NA|TRBJ2-2
TGTGCCAGCAGTGAAGACGACTACACCGGGGAGCTGTTTTTT
CASSEDDYTGELFF
>TRBD1|TRBV6-1|NA|TRBJ1-3
TGTGCCAGCAGTGAAGGAAAAGACAGGGGGAGAAACACCATATATTTT
CASSEGKDRGRNTIYF
>NA|TRBV2|NA|TRBJ1-1
TGTGCCAGCAGAAGACCCATTGAGGGTTCCAAGACTGAAGCTTTCTTT
CASRRPIEGSKTEAFF
>NA|TRBV7-6|NA|TRBJ2-2
TGTGCCAGCAGAAGAGAAATCACGAACACCGGGGAGCTGTTTTTT
CASRREITNTGELFF
>NA|TRBV20-1|NA|TRBJ1-1
TGCAGTGCTAGTTTCGGTGAAGCTTTCTTT
CSASFGEAFF
>TRBD1|TRBV19|NA|TRBJ1-1
TGTGCCAGTAGTGGGGACAGGGACACTGAAGCTTTCTTT
CASSGDRDTEAFF
>NA|TRBV5-8|NA|TRBJ1-5
TGTGCCAGCAGCCGCCTATTAGGGGATAGCAATCAGCCCCAGCATTTT
CASSRLLGDSNQPQHF
>NA|TRBV29-1|NA|TRBJ2-3
TGCAGCGTTGAAGGGGGGGCTCAGGATACGCAGTATTTT
CSVEGGAQDTQYF
>TRBD1|TRBV7-6|NA|TRBJ1-3
TGTGCCAGCAGCTTAGTGTCGGGGACAGCCTCTGGAAACACCATATATTTT
CASSLVSGTASGNTIYF
>NA|TRBV19|NA|TRBJ1-1
TGTGCCAGTAGTATCCTGGGGGGTAGTGGGACTGAAGCTTTCTTT
CASSILGGSGTEAFF
>NA|TRBV30|once|TRBJ2-1
TGTGCCTGCCCCTCCGCCATAGATGAGCAGTTCTTC
CACPSAIDEQFF
>NA|TRBV11-1|few|TRBJ2-5
TGTGCCAGCAGTCCGGACGGGGTCGGAGAGACCCAGTACTTC
CASSPDGVGETQYF
>TRBD1|TRBV9|NA|TRBJ1-4
TGTGCCAGCAGCACCCGACAGGGGATAAATGAAAAACTGTTTTTT
CASSTRQGINEKLFF
>TRBD2|TRBV11-2|NA|TRBJ2-1
TGTGCCAGCAGCTTAGAGGAACGTGGGGGGGTTGCCTACAATGAGCAGTTCTTC
CASSLEERGGVAYNEQFF
>TRBD1|TRBV2|NA|TRBJ1-2
TGTGCCAGCAGTGCTCGGACAGGGGGATCCTCTATGGGCTACACCTTC
CASSARTGGSSMGYTF
>TRBD1|TRBV18|NA|TRBJ1-2
TGTGCCAGCTCAGGATCGGGACAGGGTTCCCCGATTTATGGCTACACCTTC
CASSGSGQGSPIYGYTF
>NA|TRBV7-3|NA|TRBJ1-2
TGTGCCAGCAGCTTAAACGGGGCATATGGCTACACCTTC
CASSLNGAYGYTF
>TRBD1|TRBV10-1|NA|TRBJ1-6
TGCGCCAGCAGTGAGACAGGGGGTAATTCACCCCTCCACTTT
CASSETGGNSPLHF
>NA|TRBV4-2|NA|TRBJ2-5
TGTGCCAGCAGCCAAGATCCTGAGGTGACGGAGACCCAGTACTTC
CASSQDPEVTETQYF
>NA|TRBV5-1|NA|TRBJ2-7
TGCGCCAGCAGCTTGCAGGGCCCTTTTTCTTGGTACGAGCAGTACTTC
CASSLQGPFSWYEQYF
>NA|TRBV18|NA|TRBJ1-1
TGTGCCAGCTCACCAAGGACGGCCGAGCGCAACACTGAAGCTTTCTTT
CASSPRTAERNTEAFF
>NA|TRBV19|NA|TRBJ1-1
TGTGCCAGTAGCTACGTGTCAGCGAACACTGAAGCTTTCTTT
CASSYVSANTEAFF